The next 18 T cell receptor beta chains were all read from a single sample in a study of CD8 T cells in Susac syndrome (dated by TCRdb to between 2018 and 2021). The library was obtained by the immunoSEQ multiplex PCR assay. RNA was extracted with the RNeasy kit and about 0.5 to 1 ug was reverse transcribed using random hexamers. Starting from the raw public reads, TCRdb applied fastp trimming at Q25, assembled clones with MiXCR and retained in-frame beta chains. Rows with one shared CDR3 protein collapse into an entry with the most common genes and DNA. Here the sample has approximately 230,000 distinct CDR3 sequences; 93% occur a single time. Around 0.072% of the sample is in the top ten clones. The sample consisted of CD4+ T cells from PBMCs. All receptors derive from a human donor with multiple sclerosis.

This chain links TRBV19 with TRBJ1-4, with TRBD1 matching over 7 bases. Germline loops: CDR1 LNHDA, CDR2 SQIVND (reference sequence). The CDR3 sequence is 16 residues long. V shed 6 bases and J 5 bases; nucleotides not matched to a gene: 12. The CDR3 region has the DNA TGTGCCAGTAGGGGGAGCTTGGGACAGATCAATGAAAAACTGTTTTTT. It is translated as CASRGSLGQINEKLFF.

The V call is TRBV20-1, the J call TRBJ2-3, with D perhaps TRBD1 (5 bases). V shed 2 bases and J shed 1 base, with 10 bases lying between them. Germline values: CDR1 DFQATT, CDR2 SNEGSKA (reference sequence). CDR3 length: 14 amino acids. The CDR3 DNA is TGCAGTGCTAGATGGGGCCAGGGCACAGATACGCAGTATTTT. Its protein is CSARWGQGTDTQYF.

The V gene is TRBV20-1, the J gene TRBJ2-3; D is ambiguous. The CDR3 is made up of 8 amino acids. The germline V gene encodes CDR1 DFQATT and CDR2 SNEGSKA (reference sequence). Deletions cut 6 bases from V and 14 bases from J, with 9 bases between. CDR3 in amino acids: CSASARYF. The CDR3 region has the DNA TGCAGTGCAAGTGCGCGGTATTTT.

The CDR3, as DNA: TGCGCCAGCAGCTTGGAACAGGGCGAGCAGTACTTC. This gives the protein CASSLEQGEQYF. V is TRBV5-1 and J is TRBJ2-7, with D maybe TRBD1 (6 bases). Germline assignment: CDR1 SGHRS and CDR2 YFSETQ. The CDR3 loop spans 12 amino acids. Trimming removed 0 bases from V and 6 bases from J, with 7 bases in between. The full variable domain, rest sourced from reference TRBV5-1 and TRBJ2-7, is KAGVTQTPRYLIKTRGQQVTLSCSPISGHRSVSWYQQTPGQGLQFLFEYFSETQRNKGNFPGRFSGRQFSNSRSEMNVSTLELGDSALYLCASSLEQGEQYFGPGTRLTVT.

The chain links TRBV6-1 to TRBJ2-3, with 12 bases that match TRBD1. The V and J ends lost 7 bases and 6 bases, in that order; junction bases with no gene match: 8. The germline V gene has CDR1 MNHNS and CDR2 SASEGT. This CDR3 has 15 amino acids. The CDR3 is CASIRGQGAFDTQYF. The CDR3 nucleotides read TGTGCCAGCATTCGGGGACAGGGGGCGTTCGATACGCAGTATTTT.

The rearrangement links TRBV12-3 or TRBV12-4 to TRBJ1-2; no definite D call. CDR3 size: 16 residues. Trimming took off 2 bases at V and 8 bases at J, with 21 bases between the two ends. CDR3 in amino acids: CASSLLRPTKGSGYTF. The CDR3 DNA is TGTGCCAGCAGTTTACTGAGACCCACGAAGGGAAGCGGCTACACCTTC.

CDR3 protein: CATSRDLGPQETQYF. For the CDR3, the DNA is TGTGCCACCAGCAGAGATTTGGGGCCTCAAGAGACCCAGTACTTC. The chain combines TRBV15 with TRBJ2-5, with D possibly matching TRBD1 (5 bases). Germline CDR1 reads LNHNV; CDR2 reads YYDKDF (reference sequence). The CDR3 has 15 residues. V lost 0 bases, J lost 2 bases, and 10 bases lay in between.

In DNA, the CDR3 is TGTGCCAGCAGCTCCCAGGGGGACTATGGCTACACCTTC. Its protein is CASSSQGDYGYTF. The chain combines TRBV7-8 with TRBJ1-2, with 7 nucleotides matching TRBD1. The CDR3 consists of 13 residues. Germline trimming cut 4 bases from V and 3 bases from J; bases unmatched to any gene: 2. The germline CDR1 and CDR2 sequences are SGHVS and FQNEAQ.

A single count supports this clonotype. The chain recombines TRBV10-2 with TRBJ1-1; 7 bases line up with TRBD1. V shed 4 bases and J 0 bases; nucleotides not matched to a gene: 2. CDR1 and CDR2 from the germline V gene are WSHSY and SAAADI. The CDR3 is 14 residues long. The DNA for the CDR3 is TGCGCCAGCAGTGGGACAGGCATGAACACTGAAGCTTTCTTT. It is translated as CASSGTGMNTEAFF.

This chain links TRBV23-1 with TRBJ1-3; 9 bases match TRBD1. TRBV23-1 is recorded as an ORF, its role being uncertain. Germline trimming cut 3 bases from V and 0 bases from J; bases unmatched to any gene: 3. The CDR3 spans 16 residues. The CDR3 sequence is CASSHPDRGSGNTIYF. DNA of the CDR3: TGCGCCAGCAGTCATCCGGACAGGGGCTCTGGAAACACCATATATTTT.

This chain links TRBV10-3 with TRBJ2-7; possibly TRBD1 for D (5 bases). This CDR3 spans 13 amino acids. Deletions cut 4 bases from V and 6 bases from J, with 13 bases between. The germline V gene has CDR1 ENHRY and CDR2 SYGVKD. The CDR3 sequence is CAISGQDNREQYF. CDR3 DNA sequence: TGTGCCATCAGTGGTCAGGACAACCGCGAGCAGTACTTC.

The genes are TRBV24-1 and TRBJ2-2; D is uncertain. Germline CDR1 KGHDR, CDR2 SFDVKD. V was pared by 9 bases and J by 6 bases, with 13 bases between. The CDR3 has 13 amino acids. CDR3 protein: CATAGRLSGELFF. CDR3 coding DNA: TGTGCCACCGCTGGTCGGTTGTCCGGGGAGCTGTTTTTT.

The V call is TRBV2, the J call TRBJ2-3; the match to TRBD1 covers 10 bases. CDR3 length: 12 amino acids. The junction had 2 bases not matched to a gene; V was cut back by 5 bases and J by 9 bases. The germline CDR1 and CDR2 sequences are SNHLY and FYNNEI. CDR3 loop: CASSMDRGTQYF. The CDR3, as DNA: TGTGCCAGCAGTATGGACAGGGGGACGCAGTATTTT. The complete variable domain, with remaining parts taken from reference TRBV2 and TRBJ2-3, reads EPEVTQTPSHQVTQMGQEVILRCVPISNHLYFYWYRQILGQKVEFLVSFYNNEISEKSEIFDDQFSVERPDGSNFTLKIRSTKLEDSAMYFCASSMDRGTQYFGPGTRLTVL.

The count of this clonotype is one. The chain carries TRBV29-1 and TRBJ2-3, with TRBD1 matching over 7 bases. The junction had 5 bases not matched to a gene; V was cut back by 6 bases and J by 2 bases. Germline values: CDR1 SQVTM, CDR2 ANQGSEA. There are 13 residues in the CDR3. The CDR3 sequence is CSVKTGYTDTQYF. The DNA of the CDR3 is TGCAGCGTCAAGACAGGGTACACAGATACGCAGTATTTT.

This rearrangement joins TRBV12-3 or TRBV12-4 to TRBJ2-1; D tentatively fits TRBD1 or TRBD2 (6 bases each). V lost 6 bases to trimming and J lost 6 bases, with 21 bases between them. The CDR3 is made up of 16 amino acids. The CDR3 loop is CASSRVLGGSGNEQFF. In nucleotides, the CDR3 is TGTGCCAGCAGCCGTGTCCTCGGGGGCTCGGGCAATGAGCAGTTCTTC.

The chain recombines TRBV20-1 with TRBJ2-7; a weak D match, TRBD1 (5 bases). V was pared by 2 bases and J by 2 bases, with 10 bases between. The CDR3 has 13 amino acids. Germline loops: CDR1 DFQATT, CDR2 SNEGSKA (reference sequence). Here the CDR3 DNA reads TGCAGTGCTAGATGGGGCAGGGCCTACGAGCAGTACTTC. Residues: CSARWGRAYEQYF.

This clonotype has just one count. The CDR3: CASSQESGGALEQFF. CDR3 nucleotides: TGTGCCAGCAGCCAAGAGAGCGGGGGGGCCTTGGAGCAGTTCTTC. The chain has TRBV4-2 and TRBJ2-1, with TRBD2 identical over 10 bases. With V trimmed by 0 bases and J by 10 bases, 6 bases remained unmatched. Looked up from germline, CDR1 is LGHNA and CDR2 is YNFKEQ. This CDR3 contains 15 residues.

The CDR3, as DNA: TGTGCCAGCACCCTATGGAGCTCTGGAAACACCATATATTTT. Its protein is CASTLWSSGNTIYF. The chain links TRBV12-3 or TRBV12-4 to TRBJ1-3; no clear D gene. With 7 bases removed from V and 0 bases from J, the gap between germline ends came to 10 bases. The CDR3 totals 14 residues.